One sample yielded the 18 T cell receptor beta chains listed below, sequenced in a study of cytomegalovirus exposure and HLA in healthy donors. The study ran its PCR with 60 Vbeta and 13 Jbeta primers. The data were produced by immunoSEQ multiplex PCR, yet TCRdb's version contains in-frame clones alone and is incomplete. The data contain around 180,000 clones, roughly 70% of them singletons. The sequenced sample was PBMCs. These receptors originate from a girl between 5 and 17 years old in good health and CMV-seronegative.

The chain recombines TRBV9 with TRBJ1-2, with TRBD1 matching over 10 bases. V was clipped by 9 bases and J by 8 bases; unmatched bases: 16. The germline V gene encodes CDR1 SGDLS and CDR2 YYNGEE. The CDR3 has 15 amino acids. The CDR3 DNA reads as TGTGCCACCTCAAATATGGACAGGGGGGGTATGGGCTACACCTTC. Protein: CATSNMDRGGMGYTF.

The V gene is TRBV2, the J gene TRBJ2-6; a possible D gene is TRBD1 (5 bases). The germline CDR1 and CDR2 sequences are SNHLY and FYNNEI. CDR3 length: 15 amino acids. V gave up 4 bases and J gave up 2 bases, with 9 bases separating them. Here the CDR3 reads CASSGKGTGANVLTF. DNA for the CDR3: TGTGCCAGCAGTGGGAAGGGGACTGGGGCCAACGTCCTGACTTTC.

The rearrangement links TRBV29-1 to TRBJ2-7, with TRBD2 identical over 8 bases. Germline CDR1 and CDR2: SQVTM and ANQGSEA. With V trimmed by 7 bases and J by 2 bases, 10 bases remained unmatched. The CDR3 has 14 amino acids. CDR3 sequence (DNA): TGCAGCGCCACACCTCCGGGACTAGCCTACGAGCAGTACTTC. This translates into CSATPPGLAYEQYF.

The rearrangement joins TRBV6-1 to TRBJ1-5; tentatively, D is TRBD1 (5 bases). There are 15 residues in the CDR3. The germline V gene encodes CDR1 MNHNS and CDR2 SASEGT. Trimming left V 3 bases short and J 4 bases short, with 13 bases between. DNA of the CDR3: TGTGCCAGCAGTGATTGGGGGACTAAGAATCAGCCCCAGCATTTT. Its protein is CASSDWGTKNQPQHF.

In its sample, this clone was seen once. This chain uses TRBV29-1 with TRBJ1-2; no firm D call. Germline-derived CDR1 and CDR2 are SQVTM and ANQGSEA. The CDR3 extends over 12 amino acids. Trimming cost V 7 bases and J 6 bases, with 15 bases left between them. For the CDR3, the DNA is TGCAGCGCCCTCCGGGAGGTCCATGGCTACACCTTC. Amino acid sequence: CSALREVHGYTF.

The chain recombines TRBV18 with TRBJ2-3; 10 positions agree with TRBD2. Germline-derived CDR1 and CDR2 are KGHSH and LQKENI. The CDR3 extends over 16 amino acids. The V gene end was trimmed by 3 bases and the J gene end by 4 bases; junction bases not matched to a gene: 7. The CDR3 DNA reads as TGTGCCAGCTCACCGGGGAGCGGGGGGGCATCAGATACGCAGTATTTT. As protein: CASSPGSGGASDTQYF.

The J gene is TRBJ1-5, the V gene TRBV7-3; no firm D call. With 5 bases removed from V and 7 bases from J, the gap between germline ends came to 12 bases. Germline-derived CDR1 and CDR2 are SGHTA and FQGTGA. The CDR3 has 13 amino acids. The DNA for the CDR3 is TGTGCCAGCAGCGTGACGGTGGGCCAGCCCCAGCATTTT. Translation: CASSVTVGQPQHF. Together with reference TRBV7-3 and TRBJ1-5, the CDR3 gives the full variable domain: GAGVSQTPSNKVTEKGKYVELRCDPISGHTALYWYRQSLGQGPEFLIYFQGTGAADDSGLPNDRFFAVRPEGSVSTLKIQRTERGDSAVYLCASSVTVGQPQHFGDGTRLSIL.

This clone occurred once. The junction shows a germline mismatch at one end, possibly a read error. The genes are TRBV7-7 and TRBJ2-7; 7 bases map to TRBD1. The germline V gene has CDR1 SSHAT and CDR2 FNYEAQ (reference sequence). The CDR3 sequence is 13 residues long. This chain's CDR3 is CASSSGTDYEQYF. The CDR3 DNA follows: TGTGCTAGCAGCTCTGGGACAGACTACGAGCAGTACTTC.

The rearrangement joins TRBV25-1 to TRBJ2-1; tentatively, D is TRBD1 (5 bases). V was shortened by 6 bases and J by 6 bases, with 15 bases between the two germline ends. Germline V CDR1 and CDR2: MGHDK, SYGVNS. CDR3 length: 14 amino acids. CDR3 DNA sequence: TGTGCCAGCAGCTCTCCCAGGGTCGGCAATGAGCAGTTCTTC. Its translation: CASSSPRVGNEQFF.

The gene calls are TRBV27 and TRBJ2-1; 7 bases agree with TRBD2. The V segment lost 0 bases and the J segment 1 base; nucleotides outside the gene matches: 3. The CDR3 runs 16 residues. Germline CDR1 is MNHEY and CDR2 is SMNVEV (reference sequence). Written as DNA, the CDR3 is TGTGCCAGCAGTTTATCGGGGGGAGGGTCCTACAATGAGCAGTTCTTC. Protein sequence: CASSLSGGGSYNEQFF.

J is TRBJ2-5 and V is TRBV2, with D possibly TRBD2 on 5 matching bases. Germline CDR1 and CDR2: SNHLY and FYNNEI. The CDR3 loop spans 14 amino acids. V was pared by 8 bases and J by 3 bases, with 16 bases between. The CDR3 region is CASWEWLAKETQYF. CDR3 sequence (DNA): TGTGCCAGCTGGGAGTGGCTAGCAAAAGAGACCCAGTACTTC.

The chain links TRBV10-3 to TRBJ1-1; 10 positions match TRBD1. The CDR3 runs to 16 residues. Looked up from germline, CDR1 is ENHRY and CDR2 is SYGVKD. V lost 9 bases, J lost 5 bases, and 15 bases stayed unmatched. CDR3: CAILGGPGQGDTEAFF. CDR3 bases: TGTGCCATTCTAGGGGGACCAGGACAGGGGGATACTGAAGCTTTCTTT.

V and J are TRBV4-1 and TRBJ1-1; D possibly corresponds to TRBD1 (5 bases). V gave up 0 bases and J gave up 3 bases, with 11 bases separating them. Germline CDR1 and CDR2: MGHRA and YSYEKL. The CDR3 is 15 amino acids. CDR3 in DNA: TGCGCCAGCAGCCAAGATACTACAGGATACACTGAAGCTTTCTTT. It is translated as CASSQDTTGYTEAFF.

The CDR3: CASSPNRRDYGYTF. For the CDR3, the DNA is TGTGCCAGCAGCCCAAACCGTCGCGACTATGGCTACACCTTC. The chain combines TRBV7-3 with TRBJ1-2; D unclear. The CDR3 runs 14 residues. CDR1 and CDR2 (germline): SGHTA, FQGTGA. The V end lost 5 bases, the J end lost 3 bases, and 13 bases lay between the germline ends.

This chain connects TRBV27 to TRBJ1-5; 11 positions match TRBD1. This CDR3 is 16 amino acids long. V shed 6 bases and J 5 bases; nucleotides not matched to a gene: 9. Per germline, CDR1 MNHEY and CDR2 SMNVEV (reference sequence). CDR3 region: CASSSGDRGRDQPQHF. CDR3 DNA: TGTGCCAGCAGCTCAGGGGACAGGGGGAGAGATCAGCCCCAGCATTTT.

The rearrangement joins TRBV6-1 to TRBJ1-4; TRBD1 agrees at 7 bases. The germline CDR1 and CDR2 sequences are MNHNS and SASEGT. The CDR3 has 14 residues. V lost 7 bases, J lost 7 bases, and 9 bases stayed unmatched. CDR3 region: CASKNGQEVEKLFF. CDR3 in DNA: TGTGCCAGCAAGAATGGACAGGAGGTTGAAAAACTGTTTTTT.

This clone has more than one count but fewer than ten. The CDR3 region has the DNA TGCGCCAGCAGCCCTACGGTAGCCAAAAACATTCAGTACTTC. Protein product: CASSPTVAKNIQYF. The chain recombines TRBV5-1 with TRBJ2-4, with unresolved D. Germline CDR1 and CDR2: SGHRS and YFSETQ. The CDR3 covers 14 residues. Trimming stripped 4 bases from V and 0 bases from J, with 8 bases between.

The CDR3 nucleotides are TGTGCCAGCAGCTCACGGGACCGGGGGAGCAATCAGCCCCAGCATTTT. Amino acid sequence: CASSSRDRGSNQPQHF. The genes are TRBV5-6 and TRBJ1-5; tentatively, D is TRBD1 (5 bases). CDR3 size: 16 residues. Trimming took off 3 bases at V and 1 base at J, with 14 bases between the two ends. The germline CDR1 and CDR2 sequences are SGHDT and YYEEEE.